Listed below are T cell receptor beta chains from one sample, sequenced in a study of cytomegalovirus exposure and HLA in healthy donors. Here immunoSEQ multiplex PCR was the method, and the copy in TCRdb shows in-frame clones only, minus some. The table includes 65,000 to 80,000 clones, approximately 69% detected once. The source material was PBMCs. The receptors originated from a man aged 40-50 years in good health and CMV-seropositive. Both conserved end residues are part of each CDR3. The order of the fields is V gene, clone size, D gene, J gene, CDR3 protein, CDR3 DNA. The D gene is left open where the match is weak. Not all rows give a size; the values are once, few, many and, for expanded clones, a class.

TRBV4-2	NA	TRBD1	TRBJ1-4	CASSPEGARDEKLFF	TGTGCCAGCAGCCCTGAGGGGGCGCGGGATGAAAAACTGTTTTTT
TRBV30	NA	NA	TRBJ2-4	CAWGAAKNIQYF	TGTGCCTGGGGGGCCGCCAAAAACATTCAGTACTTC
TRBV6-1	NA	NA	TRBJ2-3	CASSVGAGWQYF	TGTGCCAGCAGCGTGGGGGCCGGTTGGCAGTATTTT
TRBV5-1	NA	NA	TRBJ1-2	CASSLRTDYGYTF	TGCGCCAGCAGCTTGAGGACAGATTATGGCTACACCTTC
TRBV6-1	NA	NA	TRBJ2-5	CASSEANSRETQYF	TGTGCCAGCAGTGAAGCGAATAGTCGGGAGACCCAGTACTTC
TRBV7-8	NA	NA	TRBJ1-2	CASSFTRTASYGYTF	TGTGCCAGCAGCTTTACACGGACAGCCTCCTATGGCTACACCTTC
TRBV2	NA	TRBD2	TRBJ2-3	CASRLLAASTDTQYF	TGTGCCAGCAGACTACTAGCGGCTAGCACAGATACGCAGTATTTT
TRBV7-2	NA	NA	TRBJ2-5	CASSLTRLGGTQYF	TGTGCCAGCAGCTTAACTAGGCTCGGCGGGACCCAGTACTTC
TRBV27	NA	NA	TRBJ1-5	CASSPSGGESNQPQHF	TGTGCCAGCAGTCCCTCGGGGGGGGAGAGCAATCAGCCCCAGCATTTT
TRBV11-2	NA	NA	TRBJ2-7	CASSLDPDSSYEQYF	TGTGCCAGCAGCTTAGACCCGGACAGTTCCTACGAGCAGTACTTC
TRBV5-1	few	NA	TRBJ1-5	CASSLGGLNQPQHF	TGCGCCAGCAGCTTGGGGGGCCTTAATCAGCCCCAGCATTTT
TRBV30	NA	NA	TRBJ2-3	CAWSFPGAGVSTDTQYF	TGTGCCTGGAGTTTCCCGGGGGCGGGGGTTAGCACAGATACGCAGTATTTT
TRBV5-4	NA	TRBD2	TRBJ2-3	CAQGASGGRGTDTQYF	TGTGCCCAAGGGGCTAGCGGGGGGCGGGGCACAGATACGCAGTATTTT
TRBV5-4	NA	NA	TRBJ2-7	CASSLQGSYEQYF	TGTGCCAGCAGCTTGCAGGGTAGCTACGAGCAGTACTTC
TRBV15	NA	TRBD1	TRBJ1-2	CATSRGDSNYGYTF	TGTGCCACCAGCAGAGGGGACAGCAACTATGGCTACACCTTC
TRBV6-5	NA	NA	TRBJ1-1	CASMTGGGAFF	TGTGCCAGCATGACTGGGGGGGGAGCTTTCTTT
TRBV18	NA	NA	TRBJ2-3	CASSPPPGRDGADTQYF	TGTGCCAGCTCACCACCGCCAGGCAGGGATGGGGCAGATACGCAGTATTTT
TRBV19	once	NA	TRBJ1-5	CASSILGQGTQPQHF	TGTGCCAGTAGTATTCTGGGGCAGGGGACCCAGCCCCAGCATTTT
TRBV5-8	few	NA	TRBJ2-7	CASSAAGTRYSYEQYF	TGTGCCAGCAGCGCCGCCGGGACACGGTACTCCTACGAGCAGTACTTC
TRBV2	NA	TRBD2	TRBJ2-5	CASSESQRERETQYF	TGTGCCAGCAGTGAATCTCAGCGGGAGAGAGAGACCCAGTACTTC
TRBV28	once	NA	TRBJ2-3	CASSPQGIGNTQYF	TGTGCCAGTAGTCCGCAGGGGATTGGAAATACGCAGTATTTT
TRBV27	NA	NA	TRBJ2-5	CASSPELGHPASQYF	TGTGCCAGCAGTCCCGAATTAGGACACCCTGCTTCCCAGTACTTC
TRBV13	NA	TRBD2	TRBJ2-1	CASSAGLAGGIEQFF	TGTGCCAGCAGCGCCGGACTAGCGGGAGGGATTGAGCAGTTCTTC
TRBV12-2	NA	NA	TRBJ2-3	CASRLVGSSGGPSTDTQYF	TGTGCAAGTCGCTTAGTGGGATCTAGCGGGGGCCCTAGCACAGATACGCAGTATTTT
TRBV7-8	few	NA	TRBJ1-5	CASSSGHSRNQPQHF	TGTGCCAGCAGCTCGGGACACTCACGGAATCAGCCCCAGCATTTT
TRBV5-1	NA	TRBD2	TRBJ2-3	CASSLGTSGESTDTQYF	TGCGCCAGCAGCTTGGGGACTAGCGGGGAATCCACAGATACGCAGTATTTT
TRBV6-4	few	NA	TRBJ1-2	CASSDSDSAGYTF	TGTGCCAGCAGTGACTCGGACAGTGCTGGCTACACCTTC
TRBV11-2	NA	TRBD2	TRBJ2-7	CASSLERGGVYEQYF	TGTGCCAGCAGCTTGGAGCGGGGGGGAGTCTACGAGCAGTACTTC